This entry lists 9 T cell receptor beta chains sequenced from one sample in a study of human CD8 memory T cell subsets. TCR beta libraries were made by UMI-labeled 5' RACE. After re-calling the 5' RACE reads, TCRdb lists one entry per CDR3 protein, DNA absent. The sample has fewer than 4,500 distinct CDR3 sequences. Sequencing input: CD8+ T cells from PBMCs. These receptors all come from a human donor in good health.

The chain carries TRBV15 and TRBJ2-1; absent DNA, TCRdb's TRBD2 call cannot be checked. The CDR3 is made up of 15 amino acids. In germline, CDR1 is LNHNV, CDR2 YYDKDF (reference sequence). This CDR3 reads CATSSPQRGGNEQFF.

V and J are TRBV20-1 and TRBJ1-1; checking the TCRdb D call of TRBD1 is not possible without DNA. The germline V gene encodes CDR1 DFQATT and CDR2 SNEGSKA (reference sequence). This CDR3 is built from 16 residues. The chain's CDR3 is CSAPKGAVEGNTEAFF.

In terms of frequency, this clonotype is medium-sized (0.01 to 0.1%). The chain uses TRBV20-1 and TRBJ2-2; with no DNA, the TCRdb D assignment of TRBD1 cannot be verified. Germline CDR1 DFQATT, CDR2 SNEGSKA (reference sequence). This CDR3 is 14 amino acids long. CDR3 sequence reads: CSARPRGDAGELFF.

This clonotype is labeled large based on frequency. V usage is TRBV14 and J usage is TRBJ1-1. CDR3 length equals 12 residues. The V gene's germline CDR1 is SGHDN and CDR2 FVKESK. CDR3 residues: CASSQYNTEAFF. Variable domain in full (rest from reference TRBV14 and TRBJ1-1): EAGVTQFPSHSVIEKGQTVTLRCDPISGHDNLYWYRRVMGKEIKFLLHFVKESKQDESGMPNNRFLAERTGGTYSTLKVQPAELEDSGVYFCASSQYNTEAFFGQGTRLTVV.

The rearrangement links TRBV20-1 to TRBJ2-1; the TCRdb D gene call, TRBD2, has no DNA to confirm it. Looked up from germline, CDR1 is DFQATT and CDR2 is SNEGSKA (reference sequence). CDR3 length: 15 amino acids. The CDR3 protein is CSAEPLGSSYNEQFF.

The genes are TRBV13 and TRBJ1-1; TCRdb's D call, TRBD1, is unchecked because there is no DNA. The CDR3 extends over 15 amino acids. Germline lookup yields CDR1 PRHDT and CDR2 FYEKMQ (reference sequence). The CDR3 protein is CASSLRGSGDTEAFF. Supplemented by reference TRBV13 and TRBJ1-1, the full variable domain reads AAGVIQSPRHLIKEKRETATLKCYPIPRHDTVYWYQQGPGQDPQFLISFYEKMQSDKGSIPDRFSAQQFSDYHSELNMSSLELGDSALYFCASSLRGSGDTEAFFGQGTRLTVV.

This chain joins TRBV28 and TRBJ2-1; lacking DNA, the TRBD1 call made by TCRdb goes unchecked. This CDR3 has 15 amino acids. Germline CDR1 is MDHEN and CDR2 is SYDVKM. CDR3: CASSLGDRVYNEQFF.

The CDR3 spells CASSTGPDGTQYF. The chain employs TRBV19 and TRBJ2-5; TCRdb indicates TRBD2, and absent DNA this call remains unverified. Germline V gene sequence: CDR1 LNHDA, CDR2 SQIVND (reference sequence). This CDR3 is 13 amino acids long.

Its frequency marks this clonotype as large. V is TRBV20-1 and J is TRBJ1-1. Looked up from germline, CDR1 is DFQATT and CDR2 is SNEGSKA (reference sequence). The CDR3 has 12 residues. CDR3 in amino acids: CSARDSYTEAFF.